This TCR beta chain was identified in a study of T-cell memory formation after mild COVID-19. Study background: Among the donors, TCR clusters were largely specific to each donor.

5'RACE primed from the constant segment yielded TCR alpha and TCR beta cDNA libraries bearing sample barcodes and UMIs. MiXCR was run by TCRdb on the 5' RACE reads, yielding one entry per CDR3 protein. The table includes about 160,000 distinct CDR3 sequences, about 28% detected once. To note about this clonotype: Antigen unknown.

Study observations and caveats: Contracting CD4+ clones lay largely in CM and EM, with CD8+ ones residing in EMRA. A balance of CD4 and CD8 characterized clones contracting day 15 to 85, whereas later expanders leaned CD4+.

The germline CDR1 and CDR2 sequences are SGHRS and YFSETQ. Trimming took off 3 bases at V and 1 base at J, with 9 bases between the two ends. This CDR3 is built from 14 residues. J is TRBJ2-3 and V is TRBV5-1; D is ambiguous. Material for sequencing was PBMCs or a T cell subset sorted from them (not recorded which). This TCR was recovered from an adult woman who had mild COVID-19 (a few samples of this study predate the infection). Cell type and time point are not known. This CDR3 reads CASSSAVGTDTQYF. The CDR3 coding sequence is TGCGCCAGCAGCTCGGCCGTGGGCACAGATACGCAGTATTTT.